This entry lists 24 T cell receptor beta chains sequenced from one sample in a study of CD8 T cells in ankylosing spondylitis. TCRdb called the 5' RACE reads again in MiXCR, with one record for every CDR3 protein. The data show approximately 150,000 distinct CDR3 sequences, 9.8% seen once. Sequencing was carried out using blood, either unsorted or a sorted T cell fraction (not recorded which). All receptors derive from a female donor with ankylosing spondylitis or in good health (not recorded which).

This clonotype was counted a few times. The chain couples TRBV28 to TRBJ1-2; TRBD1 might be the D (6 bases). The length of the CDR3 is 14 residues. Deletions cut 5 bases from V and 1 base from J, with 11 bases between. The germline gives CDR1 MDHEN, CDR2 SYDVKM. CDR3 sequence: CASSLDRNNYGYTF. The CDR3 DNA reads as TGTGCCAGCAGTCTGGACAGAAATAACTATGGCTACACCTTC.

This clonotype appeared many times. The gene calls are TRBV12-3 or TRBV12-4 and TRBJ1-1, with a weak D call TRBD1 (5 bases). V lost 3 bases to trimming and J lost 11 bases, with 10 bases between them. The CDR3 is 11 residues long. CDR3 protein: CASSLGPPAFF. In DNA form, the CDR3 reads TGTGCCAGCAGTTTGGGGCCGCCGGCTTTCTTT.

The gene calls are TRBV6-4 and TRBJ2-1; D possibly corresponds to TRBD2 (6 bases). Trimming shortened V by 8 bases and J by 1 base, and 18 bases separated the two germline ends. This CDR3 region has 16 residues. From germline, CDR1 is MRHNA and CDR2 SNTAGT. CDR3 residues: CASSSGGSGSYNEQFF. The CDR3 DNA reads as TGTGCCAGCTCGAGTGGGGGGAGCGGATCCTACAATGAGCAGTTCTTC.

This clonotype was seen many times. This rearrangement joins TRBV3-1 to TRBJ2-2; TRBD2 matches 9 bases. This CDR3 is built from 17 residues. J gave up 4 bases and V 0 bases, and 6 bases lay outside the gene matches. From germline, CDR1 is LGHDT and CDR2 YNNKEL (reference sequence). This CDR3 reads CASSQENAGGRTGELFF. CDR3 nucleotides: TGTGCCAGCAGCCAAGAAAATGCGGGAGGGCGCACCGGGGAGCTGTTTTTT.

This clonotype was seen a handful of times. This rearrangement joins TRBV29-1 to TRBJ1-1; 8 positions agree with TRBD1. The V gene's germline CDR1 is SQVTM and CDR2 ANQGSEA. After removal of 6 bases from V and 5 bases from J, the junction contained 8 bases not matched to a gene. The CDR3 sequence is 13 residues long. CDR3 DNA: TGCAGCGTCTTACAGGGGGAATGGACTGAAGCTTTCTTT. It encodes CSVLQGEWTEAFF.

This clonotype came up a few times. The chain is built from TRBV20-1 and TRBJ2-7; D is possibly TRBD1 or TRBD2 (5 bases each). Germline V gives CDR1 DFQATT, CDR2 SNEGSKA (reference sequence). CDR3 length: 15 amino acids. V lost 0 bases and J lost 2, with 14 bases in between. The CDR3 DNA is TGCAGTGCTAGAGATCGAGAGGGACCCACCTACGAGCAGTACTTC. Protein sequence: CSARDREGPTYEQYF.

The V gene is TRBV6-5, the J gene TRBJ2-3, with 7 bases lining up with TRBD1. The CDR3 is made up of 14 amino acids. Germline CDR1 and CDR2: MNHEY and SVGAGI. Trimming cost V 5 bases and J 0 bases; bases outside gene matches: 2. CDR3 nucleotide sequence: TGTGCCAGCAGTCTACAGGGGAGCACAGATACGCAGTATTTT. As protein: CASSLQGSTDTQYF.

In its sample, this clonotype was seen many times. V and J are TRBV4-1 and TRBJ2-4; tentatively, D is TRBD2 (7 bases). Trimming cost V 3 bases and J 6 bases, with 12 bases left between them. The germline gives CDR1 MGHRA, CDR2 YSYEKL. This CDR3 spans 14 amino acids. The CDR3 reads CASSQPGGPNIQYF. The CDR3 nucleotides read TGCGCCAGCAGCCAGCCGGGGGGCCCAAACATTCAGTACTTC.

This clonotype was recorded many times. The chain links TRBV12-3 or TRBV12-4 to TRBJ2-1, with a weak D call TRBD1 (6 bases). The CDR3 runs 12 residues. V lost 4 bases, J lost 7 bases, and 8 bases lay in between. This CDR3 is CASSSGTNEQFF. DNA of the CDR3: TGTGCCAGCAGTTCCGGGACAAATGAGCAGTTCTTC.

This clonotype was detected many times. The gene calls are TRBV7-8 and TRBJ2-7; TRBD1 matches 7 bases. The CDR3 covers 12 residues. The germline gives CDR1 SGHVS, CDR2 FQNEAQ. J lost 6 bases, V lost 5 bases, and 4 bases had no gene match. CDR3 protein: CASSPNRGEQYF. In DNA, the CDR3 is TGTGCCAGCAGCCCGAACAGGGGCGAGCAGTACTTC.

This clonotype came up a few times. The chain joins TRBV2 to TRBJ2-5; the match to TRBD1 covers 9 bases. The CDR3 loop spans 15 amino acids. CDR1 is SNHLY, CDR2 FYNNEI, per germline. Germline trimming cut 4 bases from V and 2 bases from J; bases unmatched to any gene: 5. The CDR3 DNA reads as TGTGCCAGCAGTGCCGGGACAGGGATACAAGAGACCCAGTACTTC. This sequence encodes CASSAGTGIQETQYF. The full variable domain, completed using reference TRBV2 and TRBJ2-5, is EPEVTQTPSHQVTQMGQEVILRCVPISNHLYFYWYRQILGQKVEFLVSFYNNEISEKSEIFDDQFSVERPDGSNFTLKIRSTKLEDSAMYFCASSAGTGIQETQYFGPGTRLLVL.

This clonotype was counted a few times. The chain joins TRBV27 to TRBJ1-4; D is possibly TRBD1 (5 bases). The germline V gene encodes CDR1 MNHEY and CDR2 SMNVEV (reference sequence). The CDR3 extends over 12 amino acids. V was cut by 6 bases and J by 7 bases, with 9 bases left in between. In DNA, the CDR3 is TGTGCCAGCAGCTCGGGGGGTGAAAAACTGTTTTTT. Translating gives CASSSGGEKLFF.

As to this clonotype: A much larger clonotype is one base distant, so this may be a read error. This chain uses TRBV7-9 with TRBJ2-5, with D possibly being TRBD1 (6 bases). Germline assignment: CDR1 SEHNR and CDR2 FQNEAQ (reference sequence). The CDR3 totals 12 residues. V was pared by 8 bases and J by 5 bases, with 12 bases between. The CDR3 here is CASGTGRETQYF. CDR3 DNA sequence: TGTGCCAGCGGAACAGGGCGCGAGACCCAGTACTTC.

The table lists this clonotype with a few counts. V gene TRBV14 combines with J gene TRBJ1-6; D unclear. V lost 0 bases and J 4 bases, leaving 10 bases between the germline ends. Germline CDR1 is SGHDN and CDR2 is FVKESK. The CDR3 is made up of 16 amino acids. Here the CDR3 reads CASSQEQTGYNSPLHF. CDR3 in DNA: TGTGCCAGCAGCCAAGAACAGACCGGGTATAATTCACCCCTCCACTTT.

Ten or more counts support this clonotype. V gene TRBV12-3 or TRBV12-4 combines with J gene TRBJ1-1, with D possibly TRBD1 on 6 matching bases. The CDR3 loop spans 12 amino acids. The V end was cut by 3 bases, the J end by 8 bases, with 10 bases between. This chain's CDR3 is CASSLGQGEAFF. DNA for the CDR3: TGTGCCAGCAGTTTGGGCCAGGGGGAAGCTTTCTTT.

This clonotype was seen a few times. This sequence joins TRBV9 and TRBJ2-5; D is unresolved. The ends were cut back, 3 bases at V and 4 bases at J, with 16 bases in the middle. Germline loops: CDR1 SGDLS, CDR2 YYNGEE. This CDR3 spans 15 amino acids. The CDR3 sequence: CASSAGTLTGETQYF. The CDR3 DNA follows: TGTGCCAGCAGCGCCGGCACCCTGACGGGAGAGACCCAGTACTTC.

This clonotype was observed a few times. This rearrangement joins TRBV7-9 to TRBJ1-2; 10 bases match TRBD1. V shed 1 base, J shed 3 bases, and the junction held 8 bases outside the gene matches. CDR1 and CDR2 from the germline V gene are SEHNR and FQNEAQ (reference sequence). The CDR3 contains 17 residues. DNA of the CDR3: TGTGCCAGCAGCTTAGATTCCGCGACAGGGGGCGACTATGGCTACACCTTC. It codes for CASSLDSATGGDYGYTF. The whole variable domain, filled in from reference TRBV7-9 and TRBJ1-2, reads DTGVSQNPRHKITKRGQNVTFRCDPISEHNRLYWYRQTLGQGPEFLTYFQNEAQLEKSRLLSDRFSAERPKGSFSTLEIQRTEQGDSAMYLCASSLDSATGGDYGYTFGSGTRLTVV.

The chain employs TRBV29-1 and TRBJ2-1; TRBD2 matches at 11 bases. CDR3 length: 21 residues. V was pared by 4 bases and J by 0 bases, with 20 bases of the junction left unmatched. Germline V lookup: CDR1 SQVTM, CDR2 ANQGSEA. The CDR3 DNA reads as TGCAGCGTTGCCCGGACATTTAAGACTAGCGGGATGGCTAGCTCCTACAATGAGCAGTTCTTC. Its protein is CSVARTFKTSGMASSYNEQFF.

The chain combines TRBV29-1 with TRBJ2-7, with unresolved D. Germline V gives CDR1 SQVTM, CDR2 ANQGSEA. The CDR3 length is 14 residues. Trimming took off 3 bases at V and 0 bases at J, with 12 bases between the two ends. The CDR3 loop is CSVESGRSSYEQYF. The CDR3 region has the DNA TGCAGCGTTGAGTCCGGCCGTAGCTCCTACGAGCAGTACTTC.

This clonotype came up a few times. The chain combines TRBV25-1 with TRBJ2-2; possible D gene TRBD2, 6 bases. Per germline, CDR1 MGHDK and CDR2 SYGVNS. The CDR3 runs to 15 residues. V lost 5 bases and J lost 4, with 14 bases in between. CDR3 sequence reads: CASSQAGESTGELFF. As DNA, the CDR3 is TGTGCCAGCAGTCAAGCGGGTGAGAGCACCGGGGAGCTGTTTTTT.

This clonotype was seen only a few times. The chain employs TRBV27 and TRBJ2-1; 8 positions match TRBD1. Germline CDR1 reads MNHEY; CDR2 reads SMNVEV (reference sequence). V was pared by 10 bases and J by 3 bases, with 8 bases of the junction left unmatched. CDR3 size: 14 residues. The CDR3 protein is CATSAGTGYNEQFF. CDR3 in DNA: TGTGCCACATCTGCCGGGACAGGCTACAATGAGCAGTTCTTC.

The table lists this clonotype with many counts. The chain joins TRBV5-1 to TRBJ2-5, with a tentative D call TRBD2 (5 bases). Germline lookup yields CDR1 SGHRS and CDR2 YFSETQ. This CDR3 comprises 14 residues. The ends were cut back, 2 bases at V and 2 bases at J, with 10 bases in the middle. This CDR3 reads CASSFPSGQETQYF. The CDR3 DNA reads TGCGCCAGCAGCTTTCCCAGCGGACAAGAGACCCAGTACTTC.

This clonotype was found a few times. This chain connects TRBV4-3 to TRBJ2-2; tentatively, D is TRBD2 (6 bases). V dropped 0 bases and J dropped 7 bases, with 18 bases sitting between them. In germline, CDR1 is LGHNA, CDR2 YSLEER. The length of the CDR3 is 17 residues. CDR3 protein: CASSQDLTGVRGGELFF. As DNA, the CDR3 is TGCGCCAGCAGCCAAGATCTGACGGGAGTGAGAGGCGGGGAGCTGTTTTTT.

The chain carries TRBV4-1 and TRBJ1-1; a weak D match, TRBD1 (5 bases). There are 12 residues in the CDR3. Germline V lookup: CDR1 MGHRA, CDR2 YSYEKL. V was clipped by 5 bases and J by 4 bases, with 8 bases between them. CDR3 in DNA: TGCGCCAGCAGCGAAGGGGTCACTGAAGCTTTCTTT. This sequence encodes CASSEGVTEAFF.